In its sample, the clone carrying this TCR beta chain was seen once. These data are taken from a study of blood T cell repertoires in COVID-19. J was trimmed by 0 bases and V by 0 bases; bases with no gene match: 2. Germline V CDR1 and CDR2: SGHRS, YFSETQ. This CDR3 is built from 16 residues. Original methodology: Amplified reference gene primers provided the basis for estimating nucleated cell counts. The repertoire was sequenced with immunoSEQ multiplex PCR; TCRdb's copy has only in-frame clones and lacks some. V, J and clone size derive from that table, while D and trimming were established from the DNA sequence. The data hold about 290,000 clones, with more than 80% observed a single time.

The source of this sequence is a woman in her 30s with active or convalescent COVID-19. Sequenced material: peripheral blood. This rearrangement joins TRBV5-1 to TRBJ2-3; TRBD2 agrees at 9 bases. CDR3 residues: CASSLGLAASTDTQYF. For the CDR3, the DNA is TGCGCCAGCAGCTTGGGACTAGCGGCTAGCACAGATACGCAGTATTTT.